This TCR beta chain was documented in a study of shared clonotypes between healthy human individuals. Partitioning of CD4+ cells yielded a CD45RA+ naive subset and a CD45RA-negative memory subset. An even split of each subset's genomic DNA across several immunoSEQ plates was performed. Replicate PCRs for sorted subsets used approximately 220 ng DNA; this equaled 30,000 to 35,000 T cell genomes. Produced via immunoSEQ multiplex PCR; TCRdb's table is partial and in-frame only. In the table there are about 960,000 clones, less than 85% of which are singletons. Regarding the study as a whole: Non-shared clonotypes had lower generation probabilities than clonotypes shared by all four sorted-subset donors.

Trimming left V 0 bases short and J 6 bases short, with 16 bases between. CDR1 and CDR2 (germline): SQVTM, ANQGSEA. CDR3 length: 15 amino acids. This clone was found many times. Antigen unknown. V is TRBV29-1 and J is TRBJ2-3; TRBD2 might be the D (6 bases). What was sequenced was memory CD4+ T cells sorted from blood. Subset meaning: CD45RA-negative fraction. This TCR was sampled from a man younger than 35 in good health. CDR3 sequence: CSVEDGVAVSDTQYF. CDR3 sequence (DNA): TGCAGCGTTGAAGATGGGGTAGCGGTATCCGATACGCAGTATTTT.